Below are 10 T cell receptor beta chains sequenced from a single sample in a study of T cells in Graves' hyperthyroidism and ophthalmopathy. Using RNA transcripts as the source, TCR beta CDR3 regions were amplified. First-round RT-PCR with HTBI primers amplified the TCR CDR3 region. TCRdb re-called the multiplex PCR reads with MiXCR, one entry per CDR3 protein. The data contain some 700,000 distinct CDR3 sequences, 15% to 20% of them singletons. Specimen: blood. These receptors originate from a man between 45 and 60 years old with Graves' hyperthyroidism.

This clonotype was detected ten times or more. This chain connects TRBV3-1 to TRBJ2-1, with D perhaps matching TRBD2 (6 bases). The V end lost 0 bases, the J end lost 0 bases, and 12 bases lay between the germline ends. The CDR3 loop spans 17 amino acids. Germline V CDR1 and CDR2: LGHDT, YNNKEL (reference sequence). The CDR3 loop reads CASSQDSGSRSYNEQFF. The CDR3 DNA sequence: TGTGCCAGCAGCCAAGATTCCGGGAGTCGCTCCTACAATGAGCAGTTCTTC.

This clonotype was recorded many times. The rearrangement links TRBV18 to TRBJ2-5; 7 bases line up with TRBD1. Germline CDR1 and CDR2: KGHSH and LQKENI. This CDR3 is built from 13 residues. J lost 3 bases, V lost 8 bases, and 6 bases had no gene match. This CDR3 reads CASSPGTEETQYF. CDR3 in DNA: TGTGCCAGCAGTCCAGGGACAGAAGAGACCCAGTACTTC.

Only a few counts were recorded for this clonotype. V usage is TRBV15 and J usage is TRBJ1-2, with 8 positions matching TRBD1. The junction had 5 bases not matched to a gene; V was cut back by 7 bases and J by 1 base. This CDR3 spans 14 amino acids. Germline values: CDR1 LNHNV, CDR2 YYDKDF (reference sequence). CDR3 region: CATNDRGDNYGYTF. The CDR3 DNA sequence: TGTGCCACCAACGACAGGGGCGATAACTATGGCTACACCTTC.

The chain joins TRBV12-3 or TRBV12-4 to TRBJ2-7, with TRBD1 as a possible D gene (5 bases). V dropped 8 bases and J dropped 2 bases, with 16 bases sitting between them. This CDR3 has 14 residues. The CDR3 sequence: CASLKGAHPYEQYF. DNA for the CDR3: TGTGCCAGCCTTAAAGGGGCCCACCCCTACGAGCAGTACTTC.

V gene TRBV19 combines with J gene TRBJ2-7; 11 positions agree with TRBD2. Looked up from germline, CDR1 is LNHDA and CDR2 is SQIVND (reference sequence). The V gene end was trimmed by 3 bases and the J gene end by 5 bases; junction bases not matched to a gene: 6. The CDR3 runs 15 residues. CDR3 amino acids: CASSITSGSPHEQYF. CDR3 DNA sequence: TGTGCCAGTAGTATCACTAGCGGGAGTCCCCACGAGCAGTACTTC.

The chain links TRBV5-1 to TRBJ2-7; no clear D. Germline CDR1 is SGHRS and CDR2 is YFSETQ. Trimming stripped 4 bases from V and 1 base from J, with 9 bases between. This CDR3 comprises 13 residues. CDR3: CASSMDGSYEQYF. In DNA form, the CDR3 reads TGCGCCAGCAGCATGGACGGATCCTACGAGCAGTACTTC. The full variable domain, completed using reference TRBV5-1 and TRBJ2-7, is KAGVTQTPRYLIKTRGQQVTLSCSPISGHRSVSWYQQTPGQGLQFLFEYFSETQRNKGNFPGRFSGRQFSNSRSEMNVSTLELGDSALYLCASSMDGSYEQYFGPGTRLTVT.

J is TRBJ2-7 and V is TRBV4-1; 7 bases fit TRBD1. Germline loops: CDR1 MGHRA, CDR2 YSYEKL. The V segment lost 1 base and the J segment 0 bases; nucleotides outside the gene matches: 6. This CDR3 spans 16 amino acids. CDR3 DNA: TGCGCCAGCAGCCAAGGAGCCAGGACAGGCTCCTACGAGCAGTACTTC. Amino acids: CASSQGARTGSYEQYF.

This chain connects TRBV6-1 to TRBJ2-7, with TRBD2 matching 10 bases. The last part of the DNA fits TRBJ2-1 better; the J call may be wrong. The CDR3 has 14 residues. Germline lookup yields CDR1 MNHNS and CDR2 SASEGT. CDR3 in amino acids: CATWTGTSAYEQFF. CDR3 nucleotides: TGTGCCACCTGGACTGGGACTAGCGCTTACGAGCAGTTCTTC.

This clonotype was detected ten times or more. This rearrangement joins TRBV10-2 to TRBJ2-1, with 12 bases lining up with TRBD2. There are 16 residues in the CDR3. V lost 1 base to trimming and J lost 9 bases; unmatched junction nucleotides: 7. Germline CDR1 is WSHSY and CDR2 is SAAADI. The CDR3 DNA reads as TGCGCCAGCAGTGAGTACCTCGGACTAGCGGGATTTGAGCAGTTCTTC. Protein product: CASSEYLGLAGFEQFF.

The genes are TRBV14 and TRBJ2-1; 7 positions match TRBD2. V lost 3 bases to trimming and J lost 3 bases; unmatched junction nucleotides: 5. CDR1 SGHDN and CDR2 FVKESK come from the germline V gene. The CDR3 is 15 residues long. This CDR3 is CASSQSSGIYNEQFF. Written as DNA, the CDR3 is TGTGCCAGCAGCCAGTCTAGCGGAATCTACAATGAGCAGTTCTTC.